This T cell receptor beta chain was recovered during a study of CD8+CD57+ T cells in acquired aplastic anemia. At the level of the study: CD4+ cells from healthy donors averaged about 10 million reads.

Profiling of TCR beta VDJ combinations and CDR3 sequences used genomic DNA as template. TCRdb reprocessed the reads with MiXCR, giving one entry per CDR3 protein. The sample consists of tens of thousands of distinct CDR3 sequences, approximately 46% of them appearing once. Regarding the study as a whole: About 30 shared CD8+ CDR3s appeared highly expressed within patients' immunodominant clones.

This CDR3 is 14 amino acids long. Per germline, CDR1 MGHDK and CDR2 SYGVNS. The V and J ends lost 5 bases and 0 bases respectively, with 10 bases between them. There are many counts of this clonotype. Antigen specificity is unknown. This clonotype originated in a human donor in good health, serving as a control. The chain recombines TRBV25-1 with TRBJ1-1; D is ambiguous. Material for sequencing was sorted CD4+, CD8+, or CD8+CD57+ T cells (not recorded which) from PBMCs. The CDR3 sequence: CASSPGGLNTEAFF. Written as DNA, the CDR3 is TGTGCCAGCAGTCCAGGTGGGTTGAACACTGAAGCTTTCTTT.